This T cell receptor (beta chain) originates from a study of blood T cells in healthy people across ages. Worth noting for this clonotype: Its antigen is as yet unknown.

The CDR3 is 16 amino acids. V lost 0 bases and J 2 bases, leaving 10 bases between the germline ends. Germline-derived CDR1 and CDR2 are MDHEN and SYDVKM. The amount of total RNA extracted per sample was at least 6 micrograms. Study-wide results and limits: Roughly linear declines in TCR beta diversity per million T cells occurred with age.

Sample-barcoded 5' priming and a J-beta primer mix drove a second PCR of roughly 7 to 11 cycles. TCRdb processed the 5' RACE reads anew with MiXCR; each CDR3 protein has one entry. The repertoire includes 750,000 to 950,000 distinct CDR3 sequences, around 29% of them detected once, and roughly 10% sits in the top ten. These data also formed part of another study, on T cells of mothers and their children. That source notes: When mothers and children were related, their normalized repertoire overlap, which was always slightly higher, did not differ significantly from that of unrelated pairs.

The chain couples TRBV28 to TRBJ2-2; possible D gene TRBD2, 7 bases. This clonotype was obtained from a middle-aged woman in good health. The sample taken for sequencing was blood. This chain's CDR3 is CASSLWGGANTGELFF. DNA of the CDR3: TGTGCCAGCAGTTTATGGGGGGGGGCAAACACCGGGGAGCTGTTTTTT.